This T cell receptor beta chain comes out of a study of blood T cell repertoires in COVID-19. The method was immunoSEQ multiplex PCR; TCRdb's version includes in-frame clones alone and lacks a portion of them. The sample includes approximately 250,000 clones, around nine tenths of them seen just once. The CDR3 is 15 amino acids. CDR1 is LGHNA and CDR2 is YSLEER in the germline V gene. Trimming took 0 bases from V and 10 from J, leaving 15 bases between them. In Cohort 3, a recovered donor had either two negative PCRs, clearance, or symptom resolution. The V gene is TRBV4-3, the J gene TRBJ1-4, with D uncertain. The specimen was PBMCs or T cells enriched from blood (not recorded which). The clonotype originates from a woman aged 25 to 39 who had recovered from COVID-19. The CDR3 nucleotides are TGCGCCAGCAGCCAAGACCGCGCGGGTTCGGGAAAACTGTTTTTT. This translates into CASSQDRAGSGKLFF.